This passage covers 32 T cell receptor beta chains from one sample sequenced in a study of T cells expressing NK-cell markers. TCRdb re-called the 5' RACE reads; one entry per CDR3 protein, DNA not given. The table lists over 200,000 distinct CDR3 sequences. The sample was blood T cells: a sorted CD56 or NKG2C T cell subset, CD4+ or CD8+ T cells, or bulk PBMC T cells (not recorded which). The receptor set was obtained from a man aged 18 to 29 in good health.

This chain connects TRBV29-1 to TRBJ2-5. This CDR3 region has 13 residues. The germline V gene encodes CDR1 SQVTM and CDR2 ANQGSEA. The CDR3 is CSVDTWGQETQYF.

This CDR3 is CASSQVRPPQRDSYEQYF. The chain recombines TRBV4-2 with TRBJ2-7; there is no DNA to check the TCRdb D call of TRBD2. The CDR3 sequence is 18 residues long. Germline CDR1 reads LGHNA; CDR2 reads YNFKEQ.

CDR3 region: CASGTEITDTQYF. The chain carries TRBV2 and TRBJ2-3; lacking DNA, the TRBD1 call made by TCRdb goes unchecked. The CDR3 is 13 amino acids. CDR1 SNHLY and CDR2 FYNNEI come from the germline V gene.

The rearrangement joins TRBV20-1 to TRBJ2-7; TCRdb gives TRBD2 as the D gene, but with no DNA this cannot be confirmed. The V gene's germline CDR1 is DFQATT and CDR2 SNEGSKA (reference sequence). The CDR3 has 18 residues. The CDR3 protein is CSATALNTGLANSYEQYF.

The V and J genes are TRBV6-1 and TRBJ2-7; TCRdb calls TRBD2, which cannot be checked without DNA. Per the germline V gene, CDR1 is MNHNS and CDR2 is SASEGT. The CDR3 is 14 residues long. CDR3 amino acids: CASSPGLVSGEQYF.

The rearrangement joins TRBV5-6 to TRBJ2-1. The CDR3 spans 11 residues. Germline V gene data show CDR1 as SGHDT and CDR2 as YYEEEE. The CDR3 spells CASSVFNEQFF.

The J gene is TRBJ1-2, the V gene TRBV20-1; the TRBD1 assignment by TCRdb is unverifiable without DNA. Germline V gene sequence: CDR1 DFQATT, CDR2 SNEGSKA (reference sequence). CDR3 size: 14 residues. CDR3 sequence reads: CSARVGQVDYGYTF.

The rearrangement joins TRBV12-3 or TRBV12-4 to TRBJ1-2; absent DNA, TCRdb's TRBD1 call cannot be checked. This CDR3 contains 13 residues. CDR3 loop: CASTQHGGYGYTF.

The rearrangement links TRBV4-1 to TRBJ2-3. The CDR3 spans 14 residues. In germline, CDR1 is MGHRA, CDR2 YSYEKL. The chain's CDR3 is CASSQERLRDTQYF.

V is TRBV10-3 and J is TRBJ2-3; TCRdb reports TRBD2, a call that lacks DNA to check it against. The CDR3 covers 20 residues. Germline loops: CDR1 ENHRY, CDR2 SYGVKD. CDR3 loop: CAISPDPGLAGVGRTDTQYF.

This sequence joins TRBV3-1 and TRBJ1-4. The CDR3 sequence is 16 residues long. CDR1 is LGHDT, CDR2 YNNKEL, per germline (reference sequence). CDR3 residues: CASSQRDSATNEKLFF. Drawing the rest from reference TRBV3-1 and TRBJ1-4, the complete variable domain is DTAVSQTPKYLVTQMGNDKSIKCEQNLGHDTMYWYKQDSKKFLKIMFSYNNKELIINETVPNRFSPKSPDKAHLNLHINSLELGDSAVYFCASSQRDSATNEKLFFGSGTQLSVL.

This chain connects TRBV10-3 to TRBJ1-5. Per germline, CDR1 ENHRY and CDR2 SYGVKD. This CDR3 has 15 residues. The CDR3 region is CAISESGLSNQPQHF.

CDR3: CASSFVPQKGYTF. This sequence joins TRBV12-3 or TRBV12-4 and TRBJ1-2. The CDR3 consists of 13 residues.

This chain connects TRBV6-1 to TRBJ2-5; TCRdb's D call of TRBD1 is untestable without DNA. Germline V CDR1 and CDR2: MNHNS, SASEGT. This CDR3 has 12 residues. CDR3 residues: CASSLGEQTQYF.

The V call is TRBV25-1, the J call TRBJ1-6; TCRdb reports TRBD1, a call that lacks DNA to check it against. Germline lookup yields CDR1 MGHDK and CDR2 SYGVNS. This CDR3 contains 15 residues. The CDR3 loop reads CASSSPGQGNSPLHF.

V gene TRBV29-1 combines with J gene TRBJ2-1; the TCRdb D gene call, TRBD1, has no DNA to confirm it. The CDR3 has 14 amino acids. Per the germline V gene, CDR1 is SQVTM and CDR2 is ANQGSEA. This chain's CDR3 is CSVLYLTRQNEQFF.

The chain combines TRBV20-1 with TRBJ1-5. The CDR3 loop spans 16 amino acids. CDR1 and CDR2 from the germline V gene are DFQATT and SNEGSKA (reference sequence). CDR3 protein: CSALYLGGEGNQPQHF.

The chain joins TRBV12-3 or TRBV12-4 to TRBJ2-3; the D call of TRBD2 rests on TCRdb alone, since no DNA is present to check it. The CDR3 is 12 residues long. CDR3 residues: CASSPVGLPQYF.

The chain carries TRBV12-3 or TRBV12-4 and TRBJ2-7; as DNA is missing, the TRBD1 call by TCRdb cannot be tested. CDR3 length equals 13 residues. The chain's CDR3 is CASSWGQGNEQYF.

This chain links TRBV2 with TRBJ2-3; the D call from TCRdb, TRBD2, cannot be confirmed without DNA. The CDR3 has 15 amino acids. CDR1 SNHLY and CDR2 FYNNEI come from the germline V gene. The CDR3 spells CASSGGPSLTDTQYF. Full variable domain (rest looked up from reference TRBV2 and TRBJ2-3): EPEVTQTPSHQVTQMGQEVILRCVPISNHLYFYWYRQILGQKVEFLVSFYNNEISEKSEIFDDQFSVERPDGSNFTLKIRSTKLEDSAMYFCASSGGPSLTDTQYFGPGTRLTVL.

The chain carries TRBV4-3 and TRBJ2-5; TCRdb calls TRBD1, which cannot be checked without DNA. Germline V CDR1 and CDR2: LGHNA, YSLEER. The CDR3 totals 15 residues. CDR3 sequence reads: CASSQGTKIQETQYF.

This chain uses TRBV12-3 or TRBV12-4 with TRBJ1-2; TCRdb outputs TRBD1, but without DNA this stays unchecked. This CDR3 comprises 15 residues. The CDR3 is CASSDPGQGAHGYTF.

The chain employs TRBV20-1 and TRBJ2-3; there is no DNA to check the TCRdb D call of TRBD2. The V gene's germline CDR1 is DFQATT and CDR2 SNEGSKA (reference sequence). The CDR3 has 18 residues. The CDR3 loop reads CSARLAGVYQEFTDTQYF.

The chain couples TRBV5-1 to TRBJ2-6. Germline-derived CDR1 and CDR2 are SGHRS and YFSETQ. The CDR3 length is 17 residues. CDR3 loop: CASSLDDLISGANVLTF.

The rearrangement links TRBV12-3 or TRBV12-4 to TRBJ2-1; TCRdb indicates TRBD2, and absent DNA this call remains unverified. The CDR3 loop spans 15 amino acids. The CDR3 loop reads CASLDLAGDYNEQFF.

The chain joins TRBV20-1 to TRBJ1-5. This CDR3 region has 14 residues. CDR1 is DFQATT and CDR2 is SNEGSKA in the germline V gene (reference sequence). The CDR3 protein is CSAHPEASDQPQHF.

V gene TRBV11-1 combines with J gene TRBJ2-4; TCRdb returns TRBD1, unconfirmable since there is no DNA. Germline CDR1 is SGHAT and CDR2 is FQDESV (reference sequence). The CDR3 has 15 amino acids. The CDR3: CASSLVGDSKNIQYF. The full variable domain, in which reference TRBV11-1 and TRBJ2-4 provide the parts outside the CDR3, is EAEVAQSPRYKITEKSQAVAFWCDPISGHATLYWYRQILGQGPELLVQFQDESVVDDSQLPKDRFSAERLKGVDSTLKIQPAELGDSAMYLCASSLVGDSKNIQYFGAGTRLSVL.

The chain employs TRBV6-2 or TRBV6-3 and TRBJ2-5; TCRdb names TRBD1, which stays unverified in the absence of DNA. Germline values: CDR1 MNHEY, CDR2 SVGEGT. CDR3 length equals 15 residues. The CDR3 protein is CASNNPRVVRETQYF.

The chain joins TRBV20-1 to TRBJ2-7; TCRdb indicates TRBD2, and absent DNA this call remains unverified. There are 13 residues in the CDR3. Germline V gene data show CDR1 as DFQATT and CDR2 as SNEGSKA (reference sequence). CDR3: CSAPPAGGYEQYF.

The V call is TRBV24-1, the J call TRBJ2-7; TCRdb designates TRBD1, a call that cannot be tested without DNA. The germline CDR1 and CDR2 sequences are KGHDR and SFDVKD. This CDR3 has 15 amino acids. The CDR3 loop is CATSDPNRGGYEQYF.

This chain links TRBV11-2 with TRBJ2-1; TCRdb designates TRBD1, a call that cannot be tested without DNA. The CDR3 consists of 16 residues. Germline CDR1 is SGHAT and CDR2 is FQNNGV. The CDR3 is CASSLVAGRDYNEQFF.

The chain combines TRBV5-4 with TRBJ2-2. Looked up from germline, CDR1 is SGHNT and CDR2 is YYREEE (reference sequence). There are 15 residues in the CDR3. The CDR3 loop reads CASSLASVSIGELFF. Looking up the rest from reference TRBV5-4 and TRBJ2-2 gives the full variable domain: ETGVTQSPTHLIKTRGQQVTLRCSSQSGHNTVSWYQQALGQGPQFIFQYYREEENGRGNFPPRFSGLQFPNYSSELNVNALELDDSALYLCASSLASVSIGELFFGEGSRLTVL.